This TCR beta chain stems from a study of CD8 T cells in ankylosing spondylitis. Study-level findings and limits: Some motif variants had been reported before (in reactive arthritis synovial fluid and blood).

Scientists made TCR beta libraries using quantitative 5'-RACE with molecular barcodes. A single record per CDR3 protein comes from TCRdb applying MiXCR to the 5' RACE reads. The sample has about 160,000 distinct CDR3 sequences; roughly 10% are singletons. Comments on this clonotype: What it binds is unknown.

The CDR3 length is 14 residues. Trimming cost V 5 bases and J 4 bases; bases outside gene matches: 5. This TCR came from a female donor with ankylosing spondylitis or in good health (not recorded which). This sequence joins TRBV12-3 or TRBV12-4 and TRBJ1-2; TRBD1 matches at 9 bases. What was sequenced was blood, either unsorted or a sorted T cell fraction (not recorded which). This CDR3 reads CASSPTGGAYGYTF. CDR3 bases: TGTGCCAGCAGTCCTACAGGGGGCGCCTATGGCTACACCTTC.